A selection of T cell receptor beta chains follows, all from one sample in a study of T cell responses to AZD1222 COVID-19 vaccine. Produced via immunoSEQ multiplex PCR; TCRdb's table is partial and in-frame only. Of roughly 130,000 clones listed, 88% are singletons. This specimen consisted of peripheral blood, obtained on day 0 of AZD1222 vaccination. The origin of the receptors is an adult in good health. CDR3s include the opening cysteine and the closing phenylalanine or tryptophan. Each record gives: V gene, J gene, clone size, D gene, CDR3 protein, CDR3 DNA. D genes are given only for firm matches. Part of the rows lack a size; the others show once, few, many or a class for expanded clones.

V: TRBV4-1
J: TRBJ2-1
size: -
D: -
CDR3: CASSPQTWNEQFF
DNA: TGCGCCAGCAGCCCCCAGACCTGGAATGAGCAGTTCTTC

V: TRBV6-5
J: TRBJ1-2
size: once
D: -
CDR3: CASRTDATYGYTF
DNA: TGTGCCAGCAGAACGGACGCCACCTATGGCTACACCTTC

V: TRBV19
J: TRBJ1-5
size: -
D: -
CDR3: CASSPNGGALNQPQHF
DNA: TGTGCCAGTAGTCCGAACGGGGGGGCTTTAAATCAGCCCCAGCATTTT

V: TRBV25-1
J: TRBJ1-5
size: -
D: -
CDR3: CASSHSSSNQPQHF
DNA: TGTGCCAGCAGTCACAGTTCTAGCAATCAGCCCCAGCATTTT

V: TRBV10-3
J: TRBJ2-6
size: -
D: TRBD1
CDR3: CANGQGASGANVLTF
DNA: TGTGCCAACGGACAGGGTGCGTCTGGGGCCAACGTCCTGACTTTC

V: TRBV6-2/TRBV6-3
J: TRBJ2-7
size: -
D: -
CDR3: CASSYRSRRPGRYEQYF
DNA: TGTGCCAGCAGTTACCGGTCCCGACGGCCTGGGAGGTACGAGCAGTACTTC

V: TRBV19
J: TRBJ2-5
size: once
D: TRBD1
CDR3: CASSMGQGRETQYF
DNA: TGTGCCAGTAGTATGGGACAGGGTCGAGAGACCCAGTACTTC

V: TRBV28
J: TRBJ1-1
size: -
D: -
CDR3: CASSFMLEAFF
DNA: TGTGCCAGCAGTTTTATGCTTGAAGCTTTCTTT

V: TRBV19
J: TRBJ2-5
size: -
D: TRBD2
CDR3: CASSSGSQETQYF
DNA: TGTGCCAGTTCTAGCGGAAGCCAAGAGACCCAGTACTTC

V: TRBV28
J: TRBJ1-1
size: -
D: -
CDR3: CASSLGQFEAFF
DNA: TGTGCCAGCAGTTTAGGGCAGTTTGAAGCTTTCTTT

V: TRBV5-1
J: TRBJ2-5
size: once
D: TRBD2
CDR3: CASSLGTSGAGAQYF
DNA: TGCGCCAGCAGCCTGGGGACTAGCGGGGCTGGGGCCCAGTACTTC

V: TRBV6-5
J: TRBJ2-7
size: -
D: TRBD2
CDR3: CASSYLPGLAGEQYF
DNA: TGTGCCAGCAGTTACCTACCCGGACTAGCGGGCGAGCAGTACTTC

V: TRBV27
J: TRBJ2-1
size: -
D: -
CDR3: CASSLRMISGSSYNEQFF
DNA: TGTGCCAGCAGTTTAAGGATGATTAGCGGAAGCTCCTACAATGAGCAGTTCTTC

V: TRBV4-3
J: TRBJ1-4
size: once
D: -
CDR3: CASSQDLAASREKLFF
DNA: TGCGCCAGCAGCCAAGATCTTGCCGCATCTCGGGAAAAACTGTTTTTT

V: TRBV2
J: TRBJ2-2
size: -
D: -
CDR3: CASSEQAYGELFF
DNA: TGTGCCAGCAGTGAACAGGCCTACGGGGAGCTGTTTTTT

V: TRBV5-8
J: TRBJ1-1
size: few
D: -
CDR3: CATTQEATNTEAFF
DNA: TGTGCCACCACCCAGGAGGCCACGAACACTGAAGCTTTCTTT

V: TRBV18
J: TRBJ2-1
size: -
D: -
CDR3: CASSPPNRGGNEQFF
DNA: TGTGCCAGCTCACCACCTAACAGGGGGGGGAATGAGCAGTTCTTC

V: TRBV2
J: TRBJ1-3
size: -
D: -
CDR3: CASSEEDTTAIYF
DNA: TGTGCCAGCAGTGAGGAAGACACCACAGCCATATATTTT

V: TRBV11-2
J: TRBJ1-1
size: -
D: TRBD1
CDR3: CASSFGSWVGRGENTEAFF
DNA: TGTGCCAGCAGCTTTGGATCGTGGGTGGGCAGGGGGGAGAACACTGAAGCTTTCTTT

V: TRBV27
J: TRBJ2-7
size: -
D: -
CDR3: CASTTYSSYEQYF
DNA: TGTGCCAGCACCACATATAGCTCCTACGAGCAGTACTTC

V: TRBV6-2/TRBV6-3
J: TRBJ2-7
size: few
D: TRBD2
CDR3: CASSFRATGLADYEQYF
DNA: TGTGCCAGCAGTTTCAGGGCGACGGGACTAGCGGACTACGAGCAGTACTTC

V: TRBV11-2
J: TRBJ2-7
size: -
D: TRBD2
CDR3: CASSIRSLGGLYEQYF
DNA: TGTGCCAGCAGCATTAGATCGTTGGGAGGGTTATACGAGCAGTACTTC

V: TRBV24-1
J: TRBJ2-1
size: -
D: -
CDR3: CATSARSYNEQFF
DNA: TGTGCCACCAGTGCTAGGTCCTACAATGAGCAGTTCTTC

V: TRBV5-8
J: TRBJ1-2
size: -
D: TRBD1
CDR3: CASSADRAVYGYTF
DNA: TGTGCCAGCAGCGCGGACAGGGCGGTCTATGGCTACACCTTC

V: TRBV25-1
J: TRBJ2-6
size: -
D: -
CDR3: CASRESGANVLTF
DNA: TGTGCCAGCAGGGAGTCTGGGGCCAACGTCCTGACTTTC

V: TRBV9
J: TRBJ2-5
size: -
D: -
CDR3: CASSVGIQETQYF
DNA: TGTGCCAGCAGCGTAGGTATCCAAGAGACCCAGTACTTC

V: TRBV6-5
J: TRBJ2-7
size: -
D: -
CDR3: CASRTMQGSYEQYF
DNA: TGTGCCAGCAGAACGATGCAGGGATCTTACGAGCAGTACTTC

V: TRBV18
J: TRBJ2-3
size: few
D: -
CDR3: CASSPQGSSTDTQYF
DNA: TGTGCCAGCTCTCCACAGGGATCTAGCACAGATACGCAGTATTTT

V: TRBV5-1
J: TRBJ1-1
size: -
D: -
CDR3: CASSLTGTNTEAFF
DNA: TGCGCCAGCAGCTTGACCGGGACGAACACTGAAGCTTTCTTT

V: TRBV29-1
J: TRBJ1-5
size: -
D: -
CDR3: CSGQGLLGPQHF
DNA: TGCAGCGGTCAGGGCCTCCTAGGACCCCAGCATTTT

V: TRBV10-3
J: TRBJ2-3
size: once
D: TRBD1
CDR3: CAISEPTGARTDTQYF
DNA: TGTGCCATCAGTGAGCCTACAGGGGCTCGCACAGATACGCAGTATTTT

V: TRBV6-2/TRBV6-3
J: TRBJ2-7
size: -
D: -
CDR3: CASSAGLGSSYEQYF
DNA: TGTGCCAGCAGTGCAGGACTGGGAAGCTCCTACGAGCAGTACTTC

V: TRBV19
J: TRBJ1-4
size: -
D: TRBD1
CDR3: CATGGQGNEKLFF
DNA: TGTGCCACCGGGGGACAGGGTAATGAAAAACTGTTTTTT

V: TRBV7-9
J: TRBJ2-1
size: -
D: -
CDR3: CASSLSPGAGLGEQFF
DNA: TGTGCCAGCAGCTTAAGCCCGGGGGCAGGCCTAGGTGAGCAGTTCTTC

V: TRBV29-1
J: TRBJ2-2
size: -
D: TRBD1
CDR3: CSVTLTGGFKTGELFF
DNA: TGCAGCGTGACCCTGACAGGGGGTTTTAAGACCGGGGAGCTGTTTTTT

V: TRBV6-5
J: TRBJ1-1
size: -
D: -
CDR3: CASSYGHNLRNTEAFF
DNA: TGTGCCAGCAGTTACGGGCACAATCTGCGGAACACTGAAGCTTTCTTT

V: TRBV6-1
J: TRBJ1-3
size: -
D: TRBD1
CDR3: CASSGDRTISGNTIYF
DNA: TGTGCCAGCAGTGGGGACAGGACTATCTCTGGAAACACCATATATTTT